This entry lists 5 T cell receptor beta chains sequenced from one sample in a study of blood T cells in healthy people across ages. Alongside a J-beta primer mix, a sample-barcoded 5' primer served in a second PCR lasting 7 to 11 cycles. Each CDR3 protein gets one entry after TCRdb re-called the 5' RACE reads with MiXCR. The data show around 710,000 distinct CDR3 sequences, approximately 43% seen once. Input material: blood. The receptor source for this set is a woman in her sixties in good health.

The chain is built from TRBV29-1 and TRBJ1-1; the D is unclear. V dropped 2 bases and J dropped 2 bases, with 9 bases sitting between them. From germline, CDR1 is SQVTM and CDR2 ANQGSEA. The CDR3 covers 13 residues. The CDR3 region has the DNA TGCAGCGTTGAACGCAACGGAAACACTGAAGCTTTCTTT. It specifies CSVERNGNTEAFF.

The chain carries TRBV3-1 and TRBJ1-2; no clear D gene. Germline V gives CDR1 LGHDT, CDR2 YNNKEL (reference sequence). The CDR3 consists of 14 residues. The V and J ends lost 0 bases and 5 bases respectively, with 10 bases between them. The CDR3 coding sequence is TGTGCCAGCAGCCAAGAGACCCTTTCGTATGGCTACACCTTC. It is translated as CASSQETLSYGYTF.

This clonotype was observed a single time. At one end the junction does not follow the germline gene, possibly because of a read error. This chain connects TRBV29-1 to TRBJ1-6; D perhaps matches TRBD1 (5 bases). Germline V CDR1 and CDR2: SQVTM, ANQGSEA. There are 13 residues in the CDR3. CDR3 coding DNA: TGCAGCGCCACTGAGGGGTATAATTCACCCCCCCACTTT. Translating it yields CSATEGYNSPPHF.

This chain connects TRBV28 to TRBJ2-5; D gene uncertain. V lost 6 bases and J 11 bases, leaving 25 bases between the germline ends. Germline CDR1 is MDHEN and CDR2 is SYDVKM. The CDR3 has 15 residues. The CDR3 region has the DNA TGTGCCAGCAGCCGCAGTGGCAAGTCCTACAATGAGCAGTACTTC. It specifies CASSRSGKSYNEQYF.

This clonotype was seen a handful of times. CDR3 in DNA: TGTGCCAGCAGCCTCAGAGGTCAAGGGGGTTTGACCGGGGAGCTGTTTTTT. It codes for CASSLRGQGGLTGELFF. This chain uses TRBV3-1 with TRBJ2-2; the D gene is possibly TRBD1 (6 bases). Germline lookup yields CDR1 LGHDT and CDR2 YNNKEL (reference sequence). Trimming took off 4 bases at V and 5 bases at J, with 20 bases between the two ends. This CDR3 region has 17 residues.